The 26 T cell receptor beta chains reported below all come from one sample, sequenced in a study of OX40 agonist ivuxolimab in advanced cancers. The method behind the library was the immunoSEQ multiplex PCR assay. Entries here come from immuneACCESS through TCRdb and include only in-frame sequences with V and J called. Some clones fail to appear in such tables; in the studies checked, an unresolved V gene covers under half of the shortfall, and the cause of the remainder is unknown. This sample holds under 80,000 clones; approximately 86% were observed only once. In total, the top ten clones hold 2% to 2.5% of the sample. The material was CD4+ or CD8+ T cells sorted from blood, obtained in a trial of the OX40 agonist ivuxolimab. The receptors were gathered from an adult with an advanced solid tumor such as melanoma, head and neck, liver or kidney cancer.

This chain's CDR3 is CASSLSQGFGYEQYF. In nucleotides, the CDR3 is TGTGCCAGCAGCTTATCCCAGGGTTTTGGTTACGAGCAGTACTTC. The chain is built from TRBV7-8 and TRBJ2-7; weak D call: TRBD1 (5 bases). The V gene lost 2 bases and the J gene lost 4 bases, with 15 bases spanning the gap. CDR3 size: 15 residues. Germline assignment: CDR1 SGHVS and CDR2 FQNEAQ. Full variable domain (rest looked up from reference TRBV7-8 and TRBJ2-7): GAGVSQSPRYKVAKRGQDVALRCDPISGHVSLFWYQQALGQGPEFLTYFQNEAQLDKSGLPSDRFFAERPEGSVSTLKIQRTQQEDSAVYLCASSLSQGFGYEQYFGPGTRLTVT.

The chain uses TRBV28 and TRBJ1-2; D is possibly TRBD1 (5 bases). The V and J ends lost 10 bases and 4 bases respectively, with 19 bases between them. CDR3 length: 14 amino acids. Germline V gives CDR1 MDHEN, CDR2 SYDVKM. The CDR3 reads CAKTAPVLGYGYTF. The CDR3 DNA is TGTGCCAAGACAGCACCCGTCTTGGGCTATGGCTACACCTTC.

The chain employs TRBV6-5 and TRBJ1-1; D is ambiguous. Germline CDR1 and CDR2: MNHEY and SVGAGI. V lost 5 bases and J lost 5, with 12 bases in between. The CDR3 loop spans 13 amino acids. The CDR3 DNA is TGTGCCAGCAGTCTCGGAGAGGATACTGAAGCTTTCTTT. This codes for CASSLGEDTEAFF.

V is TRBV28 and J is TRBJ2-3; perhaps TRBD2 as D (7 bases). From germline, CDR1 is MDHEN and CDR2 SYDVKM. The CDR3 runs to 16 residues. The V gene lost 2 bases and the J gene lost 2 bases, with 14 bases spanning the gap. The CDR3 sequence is CASSLRGAGNTDTQYF. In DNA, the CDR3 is TGTGCCAGCAGTTTACGGGGGGCGGGGAACACAGATACGCAGTATTTT.

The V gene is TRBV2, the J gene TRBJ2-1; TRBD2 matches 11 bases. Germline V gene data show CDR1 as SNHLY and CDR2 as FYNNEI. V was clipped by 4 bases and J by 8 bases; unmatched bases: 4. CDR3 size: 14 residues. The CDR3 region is CASSGLAGGDEQFF. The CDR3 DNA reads TGTGCCAGCAGTGGGCTAGCGGGAGGAGATGAGCAGTTCTTC.

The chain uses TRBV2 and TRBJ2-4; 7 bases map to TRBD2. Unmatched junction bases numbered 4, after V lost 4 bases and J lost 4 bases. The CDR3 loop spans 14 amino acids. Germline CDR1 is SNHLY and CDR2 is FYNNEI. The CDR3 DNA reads TGTGCCAGCAGTGTTGCGGGAGTGAAAAACATTCAGTACTTC. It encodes CASSVAGVKNIQYF.

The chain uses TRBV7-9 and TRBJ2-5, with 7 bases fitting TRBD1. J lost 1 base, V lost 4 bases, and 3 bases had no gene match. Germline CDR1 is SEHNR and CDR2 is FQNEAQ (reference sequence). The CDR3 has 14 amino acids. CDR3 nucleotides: TGTGCCAGCAGCTCCGGGACAGCCCAAGAGACCCAGTACTTC. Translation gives CASSSGTAQETQYF.

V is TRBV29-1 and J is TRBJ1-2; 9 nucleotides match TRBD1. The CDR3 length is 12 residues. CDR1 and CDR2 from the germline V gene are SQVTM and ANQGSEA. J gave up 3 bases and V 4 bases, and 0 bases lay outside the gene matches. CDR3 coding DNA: TGCAGCGTTGGGACAGGGGACTATGGCTACACCTTC. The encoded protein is CSVGTGDYGYTF. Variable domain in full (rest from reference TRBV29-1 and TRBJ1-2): SAVISQKPSRDICQRGTSLTIQCQVDSQVTMMFWYRQQPGQSLTLIATANQGSEATYESGFVIDKFPISRPNLTFSTLTVSNMSPEDSSIYLCSVGTGDYGYTFGSGTRLTVV.

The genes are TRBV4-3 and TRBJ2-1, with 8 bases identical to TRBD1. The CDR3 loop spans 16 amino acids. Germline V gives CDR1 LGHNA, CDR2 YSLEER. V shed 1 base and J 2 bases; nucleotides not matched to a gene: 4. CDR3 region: CASSQAAGGPYNEQFF. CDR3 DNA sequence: TGCGCCAGCAGCCAAGCCGCAGGGGGCCCCTACAATGAGCAGTTCTTC.

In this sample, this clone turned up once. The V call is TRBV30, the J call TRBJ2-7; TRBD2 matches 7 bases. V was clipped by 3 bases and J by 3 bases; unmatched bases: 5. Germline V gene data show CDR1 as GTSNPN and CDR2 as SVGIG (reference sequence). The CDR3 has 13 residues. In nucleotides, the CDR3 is TGTGCCTGGAGCCGGGCGGGAGTCTACGAGCAGTACTTC. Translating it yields CAWSRAGVYEQYF.

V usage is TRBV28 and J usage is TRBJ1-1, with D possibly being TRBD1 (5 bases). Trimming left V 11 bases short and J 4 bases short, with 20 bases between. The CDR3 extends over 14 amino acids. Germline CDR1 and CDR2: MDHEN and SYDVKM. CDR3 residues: CAVSPGTSRTEAFF. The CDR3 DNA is TGTGCCGTAAGTCCCGGGACTTCCCGCACTGAAGCTTTCTTT.

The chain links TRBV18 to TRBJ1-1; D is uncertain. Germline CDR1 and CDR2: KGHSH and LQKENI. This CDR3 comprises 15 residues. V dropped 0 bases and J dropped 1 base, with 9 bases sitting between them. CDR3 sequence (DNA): TGTGCCAGCTCACCACCGGTCCGGGAGAACACTGAAGCTTTCTTT. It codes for CASSPPVRENTEAFF. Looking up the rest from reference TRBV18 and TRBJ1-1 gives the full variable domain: NAGVMQNPRHLVRRRGQEARLRCSPMKGHSHVYWYRQLPEEGLKFMVYLQKENIIDESGMPKERFSAEFPKEGPSILRIQQVVRGDSAAYFCASSPPVRENTEAFFGQGTRLTVV.

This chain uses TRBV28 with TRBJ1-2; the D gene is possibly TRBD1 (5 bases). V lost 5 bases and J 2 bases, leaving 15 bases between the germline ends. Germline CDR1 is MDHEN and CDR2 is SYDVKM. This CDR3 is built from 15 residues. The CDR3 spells CASSGQGAINYGYTF. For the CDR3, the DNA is TGTGCCAGCAGTGGCCAGGGAGCAATCAACTATGGCTACACCTTC.

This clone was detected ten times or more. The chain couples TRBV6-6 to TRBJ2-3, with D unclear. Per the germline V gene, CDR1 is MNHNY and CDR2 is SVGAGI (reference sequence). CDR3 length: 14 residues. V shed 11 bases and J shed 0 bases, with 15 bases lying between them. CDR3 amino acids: CASRSGTSTDTQYF. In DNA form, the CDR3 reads TGTGCCTCCCGGTCGGGTACTAGCACAGATACGCAGTATTTT.

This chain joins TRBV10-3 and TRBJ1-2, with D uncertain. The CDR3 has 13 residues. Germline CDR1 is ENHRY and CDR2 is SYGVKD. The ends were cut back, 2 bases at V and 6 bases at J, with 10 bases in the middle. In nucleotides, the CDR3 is TGTGCCATCAGTGAGGGAACAGCGCATGGCTACACCTTC. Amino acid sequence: CAISEGTAHGYTF.

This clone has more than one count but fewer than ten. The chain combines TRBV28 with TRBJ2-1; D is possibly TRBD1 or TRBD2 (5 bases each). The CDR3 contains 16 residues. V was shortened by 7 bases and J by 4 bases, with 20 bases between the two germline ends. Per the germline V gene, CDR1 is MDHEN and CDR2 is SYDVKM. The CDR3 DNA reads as TGTGCCAGCACCGCCCCCGGGGAGAGGGGTTACAATGAGCAGTTCTTC. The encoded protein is CASTAPGERGYNEQFF.

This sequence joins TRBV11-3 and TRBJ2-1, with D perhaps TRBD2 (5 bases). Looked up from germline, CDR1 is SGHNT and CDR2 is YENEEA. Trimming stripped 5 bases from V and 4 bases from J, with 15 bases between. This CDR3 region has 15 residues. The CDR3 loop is CASSPSGSGYNEQFF. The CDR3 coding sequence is TGTGCCAGCAGCCCGTCGGGCAGCGGTTACAATGAGCAGTTCTTC. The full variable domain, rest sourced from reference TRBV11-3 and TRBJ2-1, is EAGVVQSPRYKIIEKKQPVAFWCNPISGHNTLYWYLQNLGQGPELLIRYENEEAVDDSQLPKDRFSAERLKGVDSTLKIQPAELGDSAVYLCASSPSGSGYNEQFFGPGTRLTVL.

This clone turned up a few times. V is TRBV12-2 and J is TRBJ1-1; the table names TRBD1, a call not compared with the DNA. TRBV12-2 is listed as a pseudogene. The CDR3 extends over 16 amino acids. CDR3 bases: TGTGCAAGTCGCTTAACCAATCCGGGACAGTCTAATGAAGCTTTCTTT. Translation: CASRLTNPGQSNEAFF.

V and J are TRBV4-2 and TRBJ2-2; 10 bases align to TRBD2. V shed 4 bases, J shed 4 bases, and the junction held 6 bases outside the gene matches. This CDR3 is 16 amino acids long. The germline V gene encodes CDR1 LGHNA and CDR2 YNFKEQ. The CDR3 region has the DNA TGTGCCAGCAGCCGGAATCTAGCGGGAGCCACCGGGGAGCTGTTTTTT. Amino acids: CASSRNLAGATGELFF.

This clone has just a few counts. DNA for the CDR3: TGTGCCTGGACCGGACAGGGAATAATCAACGAGCAGTACTTC. This codes for CAWTGQGIINEQYF. The chain links TRBV30 to TRBJ2-7, with 8 nucleotides matching TRBD1. The CDR3 has 14 amino acids. The germline V gene encodes CDR1 GTSNPN and CDR2 SVGIG (reference sequence). With 4 bases clipped from V and 5 bases from J, the junction kept 10 bases outside the gene matches. Together with reference TRBV30 and TRBJ2-7, the CDR3 gives the full variable domain: SQTIHQWPATLVQPVGSPLSLECTVEGTSNPNLYWYRQAAGRGLQLLFYSVGIGQISSEVPQNLSASRPQDRQFILSSKKLLLSDSGFYLCAWTGQGIINEQYFGPGTRLTVT.

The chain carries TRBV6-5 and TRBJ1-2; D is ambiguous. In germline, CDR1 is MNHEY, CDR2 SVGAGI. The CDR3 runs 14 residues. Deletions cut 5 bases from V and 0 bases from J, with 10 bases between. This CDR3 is CASSPRVANYGYTF. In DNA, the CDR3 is TGTGCCAGCAGTCCCCGGGTAGCTAACTATGGCTACACCTTC.

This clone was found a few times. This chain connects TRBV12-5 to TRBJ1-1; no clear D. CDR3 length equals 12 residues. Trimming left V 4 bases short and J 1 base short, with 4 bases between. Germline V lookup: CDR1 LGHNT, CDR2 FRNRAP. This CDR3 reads CASGSTNTEAFF. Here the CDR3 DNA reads TGTGCTAGTGGTTCAACGAACACTGAAGCTTTCTTT.

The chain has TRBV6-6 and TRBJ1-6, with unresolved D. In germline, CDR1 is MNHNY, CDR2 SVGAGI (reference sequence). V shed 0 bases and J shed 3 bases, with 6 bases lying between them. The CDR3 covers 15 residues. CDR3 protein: CASSYSDNYNSPLHF. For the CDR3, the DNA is TGTGCCAGCAGTTACTCAGACAACTATAATTCACCCCTCCACTTT.

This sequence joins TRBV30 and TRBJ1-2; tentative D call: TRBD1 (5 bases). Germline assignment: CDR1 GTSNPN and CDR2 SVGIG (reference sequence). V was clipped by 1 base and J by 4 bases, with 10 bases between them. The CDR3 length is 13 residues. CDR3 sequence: CAWSAVRGYGYTF. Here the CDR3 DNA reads TGTGCCTGGAGTGCTGTTAGGGGCTATGGCTACACCTTC.

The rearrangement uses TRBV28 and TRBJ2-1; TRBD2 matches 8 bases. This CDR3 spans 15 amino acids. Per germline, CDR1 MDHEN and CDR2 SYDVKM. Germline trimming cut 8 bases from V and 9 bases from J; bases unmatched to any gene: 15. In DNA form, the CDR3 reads TGTGCCAGCGGCCCCTCCGGACTAGCCTTCGGTGAGCAGTTCTTC. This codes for CASGPSGLAFGEQFF.

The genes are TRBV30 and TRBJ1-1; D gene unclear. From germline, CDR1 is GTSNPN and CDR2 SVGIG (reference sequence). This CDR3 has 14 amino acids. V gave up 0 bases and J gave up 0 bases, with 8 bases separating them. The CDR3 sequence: CAWSVVGLNTEAFF. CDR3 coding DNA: TGTGCCTGGAGTGTTGTCGGACTGAACACTGAAGCTTTCTTT.